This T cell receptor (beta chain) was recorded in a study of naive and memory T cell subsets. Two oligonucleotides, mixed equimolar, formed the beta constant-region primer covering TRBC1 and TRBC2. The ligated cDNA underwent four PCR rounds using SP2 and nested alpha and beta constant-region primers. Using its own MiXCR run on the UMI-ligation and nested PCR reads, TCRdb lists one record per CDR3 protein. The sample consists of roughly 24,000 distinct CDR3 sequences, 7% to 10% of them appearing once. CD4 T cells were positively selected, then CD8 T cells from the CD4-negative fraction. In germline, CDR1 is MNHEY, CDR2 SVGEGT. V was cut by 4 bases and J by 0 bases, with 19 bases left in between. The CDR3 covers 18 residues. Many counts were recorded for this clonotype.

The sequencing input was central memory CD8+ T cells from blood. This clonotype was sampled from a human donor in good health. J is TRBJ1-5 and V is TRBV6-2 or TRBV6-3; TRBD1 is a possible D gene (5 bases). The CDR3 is CASSFPASTAYSNQPQHF. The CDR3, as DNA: TGTGCCAGCAGTTTCCCAGCTTCGACAGCTTATAGCAATCAGCCCCAGCATTTT.